The text below deals with one TCR beta chain. The junction departs from germline at one end; a sequencing error may be responsible. This specimen belongs to a study of control samples from healthy donors and cancer patients. Germline-derived CDR1 and CDR2 are SGHNT and YYREEE (reference sequence). The CDR3 consists of 13 residues. Sequencing used immunoSEQ multiplex PCR; TCRdb keeps in-frame clones, though not all of them. The sample consists of 55,000 to 65,000 clones, around 87% of them appearing once. The chain couples TRBV5-4 to TRBJ2-7; TRBD1 matches 11 bases. The sequence was obtained from a woman between 55 and 75 years old with lung cancer. Sequenced input: PBMCs. CDR3 amino acids: CASSPGQGDERYF. The CDR3 nucleotides read TGTGCCAGCAGCCCGGGACAGGGGGACGAGCGGTACTTC. Based on the CDR3 plus reference TRBV5-4 and TRBJ2-7, the full variable domain is ETGVTQSPTHLIKTRGQQVTLRCSSQSGHNTVSWYQQALGQGPQFIFQYYREEENGRGNFPPRFSGLQFPNYSSELNVNALELDDSALYLCASSPGQGDERYFGPGTRLTVT.